A single T cell receptor beta chain is shown here with its context. Antigen unknown. The entry originates in a study of shared clonotypes between healthy human individuals. Points from the study as a whole: Naive subsets usually exceeded memory subsets in estimated richness.

CDR3 length: 14 residues. The germline V gene encodes CDR1 MDHEN and CDR2 SYDVKM. Unmatched junction bases numbered 7, after V lost 8 bases and J lost 9 bases. Replicate sorted-subset PCRs were loaded with around 220 ng DNA, 30,000 to 35,000 T cell genomes. Method: immunoSEQ multiplex PCR; TCRdb's copy keeps in-frame clones and lacks some. Here the sample spans about 610,000 clones, about 96% being singletons. The receptor comes from a woman younger than 45 in good health. The chain links TRBV28 to TRBJ2-1; 13 bases map to TRBD2. The source material was naive CD4+ T cells sorted from blood. As for subset: CD45RA+ positively selected. CDR3 nucleotide sequence: TGTGCCAGCCACGGACTAGCGGGAGTCCGTGAGCAGTTCTTC. Its protein is CASHGLAGVREQFF.